This T cell receptor beta chain was recovered during a study of regulatory T cells in long-lasting Graves disease. Study at large: Recently diagnosed Graves' patients had received antithyroid drugs for under 3 months.

The table lists this clonotype with many counts. Its antigen is as yet unknown. At one end the junction does not follow the germline gene, possibly because of a read error. This CDR3 spans 14 amino acids. Germline V CDR1 and CDR2: SGHRS, YFSETQ. Construction of the TCR beta libraries employed iRepertoire HTBI primers in conjunction with Arm-PCR of CDR3 regions. TCRdb processed the multiplex PCR reads anew with MiXCR; each CDR3 protein has one entry. In the table there are a few hundred thousand distinct CDR3 sequences, roughly 17% of which are singletons. Time point: newly diagnosed GD, antithyroid drugs for less than 3 months. There was RNA extracted from PBMCs, and the TCR library was made from it. Study-level results: Less diverse TCR repertoires were seen in persistent Graves' patients than in newly diagnosed ones.

Separately, the same data were catalogued under a study of T cells in Graves' hyperthyroidism and ophthalmopathy. That paper notes: Blood samples included most of the expanded thyroid clonotypes exceeding 0.001.

The chain employs TRBV5-1 and TRBJ2-7, with 8 bases fitting TRBD2. Here the sequenced sample was peripheral blood mononuclear cells (PBMCs), taken at new diagnosis, from a patient treated with antithyroid drugs. The TCR was taken from a woman younger than 35 with Graves disease. The CDR3 sequence is CASSLTRGAYEQYF. DNA of the CDR3: TGTGCCAGCAGCTTGACGCGGGGGGCCTACGAGCAGTACTTC.